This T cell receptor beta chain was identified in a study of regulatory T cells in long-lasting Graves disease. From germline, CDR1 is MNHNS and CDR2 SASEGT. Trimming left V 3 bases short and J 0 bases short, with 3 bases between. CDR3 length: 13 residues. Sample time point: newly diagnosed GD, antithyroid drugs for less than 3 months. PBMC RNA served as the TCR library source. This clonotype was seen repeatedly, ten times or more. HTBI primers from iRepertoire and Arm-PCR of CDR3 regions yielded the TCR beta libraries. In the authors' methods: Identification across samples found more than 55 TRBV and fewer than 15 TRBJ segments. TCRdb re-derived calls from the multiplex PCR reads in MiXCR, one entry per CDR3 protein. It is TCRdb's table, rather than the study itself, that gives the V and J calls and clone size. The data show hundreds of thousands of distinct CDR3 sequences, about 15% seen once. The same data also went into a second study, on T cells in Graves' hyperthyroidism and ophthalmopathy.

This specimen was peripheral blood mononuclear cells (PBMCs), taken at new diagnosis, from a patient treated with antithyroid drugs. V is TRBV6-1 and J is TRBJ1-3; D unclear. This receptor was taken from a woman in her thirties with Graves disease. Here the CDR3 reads CASSENSGNTIYF. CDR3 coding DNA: TGTGCCAGCAGTGAGAACTCTGGAAACACCATATATTTT.